These T cell receptor beta chains were read from a single sample in a study of molecular identifiers for immune sequencing clone quantification. TCRdb independently ran MiXCR on the PCR reads; one entry per CDR3 protein. The data show approximately 90,000 distinct CDR3 sequences, with roughly 23% seen just once and approximately 1.1% held by the top ten. Sequenced: naive CD8+ T cells from blood, with Jurkat cell RNA spiked in. The receptors stem from a human donor in good health. Some libraries in this study had Jurkat cell RNA spiked in. The CDR3 runs from the conserved cysteine through the conserved F or W. Each record gives: CDR3 protein, CDR3 DNA, J gene, D gene, V gene, clone size, CDR3 length. A D gene is named only where the DNA matches it firmly. Some rows have no size entry. The others give once, few or many, or a class for an expanded clone.

cdr3_aa: CASSGGTGPYEQYF
cdr3_nt: TGTGCCAGCAGTGGCGGGACAGGGCCTTACGAGCAGTACTTC
j_call: TRBJ2-7
d_call: TRBD1
v_call: TRBV25-1
clone_size: many
cdr3_length: 14

cdr3_aa: CASSLGGEGVTYNEQFF
cdr3_nt: TGTGCCAGCAGCTTAGGGGGGGAGGGAGTCACCTACAATGAGCAGTTCTTC
j_call: TRBJ2-1
d_call: TRBD2
v_call: TRBV7-9
clone_size: NA
cdr3_length: 17

cdr3_aa: CASSLLQGPLPEAFF
cdr3_nt: TGCGCCAGCAGCTTGTTACAGGGGCCCCTACCGGAAGCTTTCTTT
j_call: TRBJ1-1
d_call: TRBD1
v_call: TRBV5-1
clone_size: many
cdr3_length: 15

cdr3_aa: CASSPGVYTEAFF
cdr3_nt: TGTGCCAGCAGTCCAGGGGTTTACACTGAAGCTTTCTTT
j_call: TRBJ1-1
d_call: NA
v_call: TRBV12-3/TRBV12-4
clone_size: many
cdr3_length: 13

cdr3_aa: CASRALAGALVTQYF
cdr3_nt: TGTGCCAGCAGGGCTCTAGCGGGGGCGTTGGTTACGCAGTATTTT
j_call: TRBJ2-3
d_call: TRBD2
v_call: TRBV7-8
clone_size: many
cdr3_length: 15

cdr3_aa: CASSYSSGNEQFF
cdr3_nt: TGTGCCAGCAGTTACTCGTCGGGGAATGAGCAGTTCTTC
j_call: TRBJ2-1
d_call: NA
v_call: TRBV6-5
clone_size: many
cdr3_length: 13

cdr3_aa: CASSQGWLYEQYF
cdr3_nt: TGTGCCAGCAGTCAGGGGTGGCTTTACGAGCAGTACTTC
j_call: TRBJ2-7
d_call: NA
v_call: TRBV6-2/TRBV6-3
clone_size: NA
cdr3_length: 13

cdr3_aa: CTTGIAGPGLFF
cdr3_nt: TGCACCACTGGGATAGCGGGACCCGGCCTGTTCTTC
j_call: TRBJ2-1
d_call: TRBD2
v_call: TRBV29-1
clone_size: many
cdr3_length: 12

cdr3_aa: CASRGTGNTIYF
cdr3_nt: TGTGCCAGCAGGGGGACTGGAAACACCATATATTTT
j_call: TRBJ1-3
d_call: NA
v_call: TRBV25-1
clone_size: many
cdr3_length: 12

cdr3_aa: CASSLVPKTSLGTDTQYF
cdr3_nt: TGTGCCAGCAGCTTAGTACCGAAGACTAGCCTCGGCACAGATACGCAGTATTTT
j_call: TRBJ2-3
d_call: TRBD2
v_call: TRBV7-8
clone_size: many
cdr3_length: 18

cdr3_aa: CASSQGSLDTEAFF
cdr3_nt: TGTGCCAGTAGTCAGGGTTCGTTGGACACTGAAGCTTTCTTT
j_call: TRBJ1-1
d_call: NA
v_call: TRBV19
clone_size: NA
cdr3_length: 14

cdr3_aa: CASSSRPVSSGNTIYF
cdr3_nt: TGTGCCAGCAGCTCCCGCCCAGTGTCCTCTGGAAACACCATATATTTT
j_call: TRBJ1-3
d_call: NA
v_call: TRBV7-9
clone_size: many
cdr3_length: 16

cdr3_aa: CASSLDPAGGYNEQFF
cdr3_nt: TGTGCCAGCAGCTTAGATCCAGCGGGGGGGTACAATGAGCAGTTCTTC
j_call: TRBJ2-1
d_call: TRBD2
v_call: TRBV11-3
clone_size: NA
cdr3_length: 16

cdr3_aa: CASSLIGVGRYRETQYF
cdr3_nt: TGTGCCAGCAGCTTAATCGGGGTAGGCCGCTATCGAGAGACCCAGTACTTC
j_call: TRBJ2-5
d_call: NA
v_call: TRBV5-4
clone_size: many
cdr3_length: 17

cdr3_aa: CASSQDPTVGSYEQYF
cdr3_nt: TGCGCCAGCAGCCAGGACCCAACGGTCGGCTCCTACGAGCAGTACTTC
j_call: TRBJ2-7
d_call: NA
v_call: TRBV5-1
clone_size: many
cdr3_length: 16

cdr3_aa: CASKDSGVRETQYF
cdr3_nt: TGCGCCAGCAAGGATTCAGGGGTCCGGGAGACCCAGTACTTC
j_call: TRBJ2-5
d_call: NA
v_call: TRBV5-1
clone_size: many
cdr3_length: 14

cdr3_aa: CSALDRLFYEQYF
cdr3_nt: TGCAGTGCTTTAGACAGGCTCTTCTACGAGCAGTACTTC
j_call: TRBJ2-7
d_call: NA
v_call: TRBV20-1
clone_size: many
cdr3_length: 13

cdr3_aa: CASSQDRSGGTDTQYF
cdr3_nt: TGCGCCAGCAGCCAAGACCGGAGCGGGGGCACAGATACGCAGTATTTT
j_call: TRBJ2-3
d_call: TRBD2
v_call: TRBV4-3
clone_size: many
cdr3_length: 16

cdr3_aa: CASSPGGPHEQFF
cdr3_nt: TGTGCCAGCAGCCCCGGCGGTCCGCATGAGCAGTTCTTC
j_call: TRBJ2-1
d_call: NA
v_call: TRBV5-6
clone_size: NA
cdr3_length: 13

cdr3_aa: CASSSPAGGYEQYF
cdr3_nt: TGTGCCAGCAGCTCCCCGGCGGGGGGCTACGAGCAGTACTTC
j_call: TRBJ2-7
d_call: TRBD2
v_call: TRBV7-9
clone_size: many
cdr3_length: 14

cdr3_aa: CASSRDTDTRYF
cdr3_nt: TGTGCCAGCAGTCGAGACACAGATACGCGGTATTTT
j_call: TRBJ2-3
d_call: NA
v_call: TRBV28
clone_size: NA
cdr3_length: 12

cdr3_aa: CASSEPEWSGQYF
cdr3_nt: TGTGCCAGCAGTGAACCAGAATGGTCGGGGCAGTACTTC
j_call: TRBJ2-7
d_call: NA
v_call: TRBV25-1
clone_size: many
cdr3_length: 13

cdr3_aa: CASSQDKTSGTDTQYF
cdr3_nt: TGCGCCAGCAGCCAAGATAAGACTAGCGGAACAGATACGCAGTATTTT
j_call: TRBJ2-3
d_call: TRBD2
v_call: TRBV4-3
clone_size: many
cdr3_length: 16

cdr3_aa: CSARDLAGGSYEQYF
cdr3_nt: TGCAGTGCTAGAGACCTAGCGGGAGGCTCCTACGAGCAGTACTTC
j_call: TRBJ2-7
d_call: TRBD2
v_call: TRBV20-1
clone_size: few
cdr3_length: 15

cdr3_aa: CSLEVDTDTQYF
cdr3_nt: TGCAGTTTAGAAGTAGACACAGATACGCAGTATTTT
j_call: TRBJ2-3
d_call: NA
v_call: TRBV20-1
clone_size: many
cdr3_length: 12

cdr3_aa: CASSVALNTGELFF
cdr3_nt: TGTGCCAGCAGCGTCGCCCTGAACACCGGGGAGCTGTTTTTT
j_call: TRBJ2-2
d_call: NA
v_call: TRBV7-2
clone_size: few
cdr3_length: 14

cdr3_aa: CASSQLAGGSTDTQYF
cdr3_nt: TGTGCCAGCAGTCAACTAGCGGGCGGTAGCACAGATACGCAGTATTTT
j_call: TRBJ2-3
d_call: TRBD2
v_call: TRBV27
clone_size: many
cdr3_length: 16

cdr3_aa: CASSPSGTSTDTQYF
cdr3_nt: TGTGCCAGCAGCCCTAGCGGAACTAGCACAGATACGCAGTATTTT
j_call: TRBJ2-3
d_call: TRBD2
v_call: TRBV5-4
clone_size: many
cdr3_length: 15

cdr3_aa: CASSKTAPEAFF
cdr3_nt: TGTGCCAGCAGCAAGACCGCCCCTGAAGCTTTCTTT
j_call: TRBJ1-1
d_call: NA
v_call: TRBV13
clone_size: many
cdr3_length: 12

cdr3_aa: CSARDDKLSGNTIYF
cdr3_nt: TGCAGTGCTAGAGACGATAAGTTATCTGGAAACACCATATATTTT
j_call: TRBJ1-3
d_call: NA
v_call: TRBV20-1
clone_size: many
cdr3_length: 15

cdr3_aa: CAWSGSGGHTDTQYF
cdr3_nt: TGTGCCTGGAGTGGCTCAGGGGGGCACACAGATACGCAGTATTTT
j_call: TRBJ2-3
d_call: NA
v_call: TRBV30
clone_size: many
cdr3_length: 15

cdr3_aa: CASRPPGRVLETQYF
cdr3_nt: TGCGCCAGCAGACCCCCAGGTCGCGTCCTAGAGACCCAGTACTTC
j_call: TRBJ2-5
d_call: NA
v_call: TRBV5-1
clone_size: many
cdr3_length: 15

cdr3_aa: CASSSGTRGGDEQFF
cdr3_nt: TGCGCCAGCAGCTCCGGGACTAGAGGGGGCGATGAGCAGTTCTTC
j_call: TRBJ2-1
d_call: NA
v_call: TRBV5-1
clone_size: many
cdr3_length: 15

cdr3_aa: CASREGDRGITEAFF
cdr3_nt: TGTGCCAGTAGGGAGGGTGACAGGGGGATCACTGAAGCTTTCTTT
j_call: TRBJ1-1
d_call: TRBD1
v_call: TRBV19
clone_size: many
cdr3_length: 15

cdr3_aa: CASSGTSWAEAFF
cdr3_nt: TGTGCCAGCAGCGGGACGTCGTGGGCTGAAGCTTTCTTT
j_call: TRBJ1-1
d_call: NA
v_call: TRBV5-6
clone_size: many
cdr3_length: 13

cdr3_aa: CASSLGAGVTDTQYF
cdr3_nt: TGTGCCAGCAGCTTAGGGGCAGGGGTTACAGATACGCAGTATTTT
j_call: TRBJ2-3
d_call: NA
v_call: TRBV7-6
clone_size: many
cdr3_length: 15

cdr3_aa: CALEGGVVDTGELFF
cdr3_nt: TGTGCCTTAGAAGGGGGTGTCGTTGACACCGGGGAGCTGTTTTTT
j_call: TRBJ2-2
d_call: NA
v_call: TRBV30
clone_size: many
cdr3_length: 15

cdr3_aa: CASSPSGGGTDTQYF
cdr3_nt: TGTGCCAGCAGCCCCTCTGGCGGGGGCACAGATACGCAGTATTTT
j_call: TRBJ2-3
d_call: NA
v_call: TRBV12-3/TRBV12-4
clone_size: many
cdr3_length: 15

cdr3_aa: CASSSDLNEKLFF
cdr3_nt: TGTGCCAGCAGCTCGGACCTTAATGAAAAACTGTTTTTT
j_call: TRBJ1-4
d_call: NA
v_call: TRBV7-9
clone_size: many
cdr3_length: 13

cdr3_aa: CASSPSGVNYEQYF
cdr3_nt: TGTGCCAGCAGCCCTAGCGGGGTTAACTACGAGCAGTACTTC
j_call: TRBJ2-7
d_call: TRBD2
v_call: TRBV7-9
clone_size: NA
cdr3_length: 14

cdr3_aa: CARGNWGGDEQYF
cdr3_nt: TGTGCCAGAGGCAATTGGGGGGGGGACGAGCAGTACTTC
j_call: TRBJ2-7
d_call: TRBD2
v_call: TRBV5-3
clone_size: NA
cdr3_length: 13

cdr3_aa: CASSQSYYSNQPQHF
cdr3_nt: TGCGCCAGCAGCCAGAGCTATTATAGCAATCAGCCCCAGCATTTT
j_call: TRBJ1-5
d_call: NA
v_call: TRBV4-3
clone_size: many
cdr3_length: 15

cdr3_aa: CASSRHRVGLPSDTQYF
cdr3_nt: TGTGCCAGCAGTCGTCACAGGGTGGGACTCCCATCGGATACGCAGTATTTT
j_call: TRBJ2-3
d_call: NA
v_call: TRBV7-2
clone_size: many
cdr3_length: 17

cdr3_aa: CSAGRLETQYF
cdr3_nt: TGCAGTGCCGGCAGACTTGAGACCCAGTACTTC
j_call: TRBJ2-5
d_call: NA
v_call: TRBV20-1
clone_size: many
cdr3_length: 11

cdr3_aa: CASSLMSVYEQYF
cdr3_nt: TGTGCCAGCAGCTTAATGTCGGTATACGAGCAGTACTTC
j_call: TRBJ2-7
d_call: NA
v_call: TRBV7-9
clone_size: NA
cdr3_length: 13

cdr3_aa: CASSQDKGGQPEKLFF
cdr3_nt: TGCGCCAGCAGCCAAGATAAGGGGGGACAGCCGGAAAAACTGTTTTTT
j_call: TRBJ1-4
d_call: TRBD1
v_call: TRBV4-1
clone_size: many
cdr3_length: 16

cdr3_aa: CASSWSSQETQYF
cdr3_nt: TGTGCCAGTTCCTGGAGTAGCCAAGAGACCCAGTACTTC
j_call: TRBJ2-5
d_call: NA
v_call: TRBV19
clone_size: NA
cdr3_length: 13

cdr3_aa: CASSWGGGETQYF
cdr3_nt: TGTGCCAGCAGTTGGGGGGGAGGAGAGACCCAGTACTTC
j_call: TRBJ2-5
d_call: TRBD2
v_call: TRBV2
clone_size: NA
cdr3_length: 13

cdr3_aa: CAGSNRQDSNQPQHF
cdr3_nt: TGTGCCGGCAGTAACCGACAGGACTCTAATCAGCCCCAGCATTTT
j_call: TRBJ1-5
d_call: NA
v_call: TRBV12-3/TRBV12-4
clone_size: NA
cdr3_length: 15

cdr3_aa: CASNGGGTDTQYF
cdr3_nt: TGTGCCAGCAACGGGGGCGGCACAGATACGCAGTATTTT
j_call: TRBJ2-3
d_call: NA
v_call: TRBV10-3
clone_size: many
cdr3_length: 13

cdr3_aa: CASSPYQPGQSYEQYF
cdr3_nt: TGTGCCAGCAGTCCCTATCAGCCGGGACAGAGCTACGAGCAGTACTTC
j_call: TRBJ2-7
d_call: TRBD1
v_call: TRBV27
clone_size: many
cdr3_length: 16

cdr3_aa: CASSGGVADASYNSPLHF
cdr3_nt: TGTGCCAGCAGCGGGGGGGTTGCCGACGCCTCCTATAATTCACCCCTCCACTTT
j_call: TRBJ1-6
d_call: NA
v_call: TRBV9
clone_size: few
cdr3_length: 18

cdr3_aa: CASSDRSDLQETQYF
cdr3_nt: TGTGCCAGCAGCGACCGCTCCGACCTTCAAGAGACCCAGTACTTC
j_call: TRBJ2-5
d_call: NA
v_call: TRBV5-4
clone_size: many
cdr3_length: 15

cdr3_aa: CASGGGDFEAFF
cdr3_nt: TGTGCCAGCGGTGGGGGGGACTTTGAAGCTTTCTTT
j_call: TRBJ1-1
d_call: NA
v_call: TRBV9
clone_size: many
cdr3_length: 12

cdr3_aa: CASSQGLGGYEQFF
cdr3_nt: TGTGCCAGCAGCCAAGGGTTAGGGGGGTATGAGCAGTTCTTC
j_call: TRBJ2-1
d_call: NA
v_call: TRBV14
clone_size: many
cdr3_length: 14

cdr3_aa: CASSFPGAGVNTEAFF
cdr3_nt: TGTGCCAGCAGTTTCCCCGGAGCAGGAGTGAACACTGAAGCTTTCTTT
j_call: TRBJ1-1
d_call: NA
v_call: TRBV5-6
clone_size: many
cdr3_length: 16

cdr3_aa: CASSPPPTGELFF
cdr3_nt: TGTGCCAGCAGCCCACCACCCACCGGGGAGCTGTTTTTT
j_call: TRBJ2-2
d_call: NA
v_call: TRBV12-3/TRBV12-4
clone_size: once
cdr3_length: 13

cdr3_aa: CASSSGQGIGDTQYF
cdr3_nt: TGTGCCAGCAGCTCAGGACAGGGGATCGGAGATACGCAGTATTTT
j_call: TRBJ2-3
d_call: TRBD1
v_call: TRBV11-3
clone_size: many
cdr3_length: 15

cdr3_aa: CASSYVAGPWDEQFF
cdr3_nt: TGTGCCAGCAGTTACGTGGCGGGTCCTTGGGATGAGCAGTTCTTC
j_call: TRBJ2-1
d_call: NA
v_call: TRBV6-2/TRBV6-3
clone_size: few
cdr3_length: 15

cdr3_aa: CASSAGGGSTDTQYF
cdr3_nt: TGTGCCAGCAGTGCCGGGGGTGGGAGCACAGATACGCAGTATTTT
j_call: TRBJ2-3
d_call: NA
v_call: TRBV2
clone_size: many
cdr3_length: 15